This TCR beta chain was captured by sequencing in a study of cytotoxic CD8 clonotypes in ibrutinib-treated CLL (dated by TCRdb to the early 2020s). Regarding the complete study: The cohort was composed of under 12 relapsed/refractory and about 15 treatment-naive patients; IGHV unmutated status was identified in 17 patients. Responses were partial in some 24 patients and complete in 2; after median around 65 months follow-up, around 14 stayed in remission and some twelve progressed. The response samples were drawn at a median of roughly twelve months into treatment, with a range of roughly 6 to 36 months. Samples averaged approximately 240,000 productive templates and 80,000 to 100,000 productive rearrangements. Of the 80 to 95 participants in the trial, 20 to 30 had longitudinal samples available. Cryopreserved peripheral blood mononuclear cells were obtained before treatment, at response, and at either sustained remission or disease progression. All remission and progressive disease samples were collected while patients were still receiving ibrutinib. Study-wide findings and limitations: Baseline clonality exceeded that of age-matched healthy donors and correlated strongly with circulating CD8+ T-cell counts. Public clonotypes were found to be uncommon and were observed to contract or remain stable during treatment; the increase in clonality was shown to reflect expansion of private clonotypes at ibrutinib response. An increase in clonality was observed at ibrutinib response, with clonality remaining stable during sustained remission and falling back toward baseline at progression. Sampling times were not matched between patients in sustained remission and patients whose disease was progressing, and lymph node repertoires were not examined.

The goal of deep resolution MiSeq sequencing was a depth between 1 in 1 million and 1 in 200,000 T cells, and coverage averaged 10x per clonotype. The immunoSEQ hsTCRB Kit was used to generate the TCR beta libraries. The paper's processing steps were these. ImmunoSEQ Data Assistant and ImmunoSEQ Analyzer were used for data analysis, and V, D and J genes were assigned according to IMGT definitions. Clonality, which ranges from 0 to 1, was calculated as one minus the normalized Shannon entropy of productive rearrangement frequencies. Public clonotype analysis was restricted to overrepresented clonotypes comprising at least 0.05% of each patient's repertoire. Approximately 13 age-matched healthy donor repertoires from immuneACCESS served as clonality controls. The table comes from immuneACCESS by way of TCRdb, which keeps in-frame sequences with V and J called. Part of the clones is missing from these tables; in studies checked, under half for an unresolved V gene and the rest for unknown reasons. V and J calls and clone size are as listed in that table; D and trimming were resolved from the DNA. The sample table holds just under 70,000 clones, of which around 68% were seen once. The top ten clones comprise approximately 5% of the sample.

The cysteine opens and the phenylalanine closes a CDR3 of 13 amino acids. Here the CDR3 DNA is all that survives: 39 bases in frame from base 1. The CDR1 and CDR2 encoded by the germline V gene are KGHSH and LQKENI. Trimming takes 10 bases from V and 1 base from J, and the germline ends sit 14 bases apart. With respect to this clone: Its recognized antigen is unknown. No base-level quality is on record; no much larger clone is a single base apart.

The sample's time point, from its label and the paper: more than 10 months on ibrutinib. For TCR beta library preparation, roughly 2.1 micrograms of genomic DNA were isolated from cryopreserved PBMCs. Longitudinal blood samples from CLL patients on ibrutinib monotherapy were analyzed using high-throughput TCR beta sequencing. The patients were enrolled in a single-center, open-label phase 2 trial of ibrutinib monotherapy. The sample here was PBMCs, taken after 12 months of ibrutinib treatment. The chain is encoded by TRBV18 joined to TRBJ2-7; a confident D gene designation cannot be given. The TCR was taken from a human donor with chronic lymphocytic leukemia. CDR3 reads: CATKVTGSYEQYF. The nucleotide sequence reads TGTGCCACCAAGGTGACCGGGTCCTACGAGCAGTACTTC.